This record covers a single TCR beta chain. What it binds is unknown. V was clipped by 5 bases and J by 2 bases, with 10 bases between them. Germline lookup yields CDR1 SGHVS and CDR2 FQNEAQ. CDR3 size: 13 residues. Around 32,000 T cell genomes, or around 180 ng DNA, went into the sorted-subset replicate PCRs. The repertoire was sequenced with immunoSEQ multiplex PCR; TCRdb's copy has only in-frame clones and lacks some. The table has 660,000 or so clones, 95% to 96% seen once. The data originate from a study of shared clonotypes between healthy human individuals. Study-wide results and limits: Clonotypes not shared had lower generation probabilities than those common to all four donors.

Positively selected for CCR7, the CD45RO-negative cells used as naive CD8 cells excluded terminally differentiated effector memory CD45RA+ cells. Sequenced input: naive CD8+ T cells sorted from blood. The source of this sequence is a woman in her 30s in good health. This chain uses TRBV7-8 with TRBJ2-7; D remains ambiguous. The CDR3 nucleotides are TGTGCCAGCAGCCCCGGGCTCCCCTACGAGCAGTACTTC. Translation gives CASSPGLPYEQYF.